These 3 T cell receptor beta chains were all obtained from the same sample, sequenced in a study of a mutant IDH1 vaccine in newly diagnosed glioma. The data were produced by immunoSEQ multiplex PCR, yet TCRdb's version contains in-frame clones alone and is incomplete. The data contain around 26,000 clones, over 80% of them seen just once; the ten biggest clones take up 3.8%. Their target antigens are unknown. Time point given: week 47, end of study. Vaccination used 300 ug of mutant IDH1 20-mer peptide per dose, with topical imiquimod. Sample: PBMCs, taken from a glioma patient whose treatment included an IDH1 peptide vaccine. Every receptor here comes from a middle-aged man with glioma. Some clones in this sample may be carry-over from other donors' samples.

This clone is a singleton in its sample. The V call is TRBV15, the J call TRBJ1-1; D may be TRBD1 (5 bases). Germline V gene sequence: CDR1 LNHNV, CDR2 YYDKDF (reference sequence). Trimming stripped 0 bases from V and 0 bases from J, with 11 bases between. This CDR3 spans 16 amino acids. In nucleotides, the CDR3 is TGTGCCACCAGCAGAGATAATAACAGGCTGAACACTGAAGCTTTCTTT. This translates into CATSRDNNRLNTEAFF.

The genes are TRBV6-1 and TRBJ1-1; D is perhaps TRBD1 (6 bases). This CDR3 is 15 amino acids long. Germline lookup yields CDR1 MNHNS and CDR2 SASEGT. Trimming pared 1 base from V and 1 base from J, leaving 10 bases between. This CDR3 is CASSEEGRGNTEAFF. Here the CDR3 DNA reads TGTGCCAGCAGTGAAGAGGGCAGGGGGAACACTGAAGCTTTCTTT.

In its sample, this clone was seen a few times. This chain's CDR3 is CASSQVITGARDNGYTF. The CDR3 DNA is TGCGCCAGCAGCCAAGTCATCACAGGGGCCCGCGACAATGGCTACACCTTC. The chain joins TRBV4-1 to TRBJ1-2, with 7 bases fitting TRBD1. Germline V gives CDR1 MGHRA, CDR2 YSYEKL. Germline trimming cut 1 base from V and 6 bases from J; bases unmatched to any gene: 14. The CDR3 covers 17 residues.